This TCR beta chain is from a study of early T cells in non-severe SARS-CoV-2 infection. Between the trimmed V and J ends, which lost 4 bases and 4 bases, there was a span of 14 bases. Germline CDR1 KGHDR, CDR2 SFDVKD. The CDR3 totals 15 residues. One entry per CDR3 protein, called by TCRdb with MiXCR from the 5' RACE reads. The sample contains 56,000 or so distinct CDR3 sequences, over 9.5% of which appear only once. This clonotype was counted ten times or more. This TCR derives from an adult who was a healthcare worker with PCR-confirmed SARS-CoV-2 infection or an uninfected control (not recorded which). Sequenced sample: whole blood. V usage is TRBV24-1 and J usage is TRBJ2-3; the D gene is possibly TRBD2 (5 bases). The DNA of the CDR3 is TGTGCCACCAGTGACGGACCGCTGAGGGCAGATACGCAGTATTTT. This gives the protein CATSDGPLRADTQYF.